The 27 T cell receptor beta chains presented below share a single source sample, sequenced in a study of blood T cell repertoires in COVID-19. Libraries were prepared by immunoSEQ multiplex PCR; TCRdb keeps only in-frame clonotypes and omits some of them. Among around 260,000 clones listed, more than 75% were seen once. Sequenced material: peripheral blood. The receptors derive from a man between 35 and 55 years old who had recovered from COVID-19.

The rearrangement links TRBV20-1 to TRBJ1-2; D is ambiguous. Per the germline V gene, CDR1 is DFQATT and CDR2 is SNEGSKA (reference sequence). Trimming shortened V by 3 bases and J by 7 bases, and 12 bases separated the two germline ends. This CDR3 region has 12 residues. The CDR3 sequence: CSASSAGGGYTF. The CDR3 DNA reads TGCAGTGCTAGTTCGGCGGGAGGTGGCTACACCTTC.

This clone was found a few times. The rearrangement joins TRBV19 to TRBJ1-2; maybe TRBD1 (5 bases). V lost 8 bases and J 4 bases, leaving 8 bases between the germline ends. CDR3 size: 11 residues. Per the germline V gene, CDR1 is LNHDA and CDR2 is SQIVND (reference sequence). The CDR3 spells CASGAGYGYTF. In DNA form, the CDR3 reads TGTGCCAGTGGGGCAGGCTATGGCTACACCTTC. The complete variable domain, with remaining parts taken from reference TRBV19 and TRBJ1-2, reads DGGITQSPKYLFRKEGQNVTLSCEQNLNHDAMYWYRQDPGQGLRLIYYSQIVNDFQKGDIAEGYSVSREKKESFPLTVTSAQKNPTAFYLCASGAGYGYTFGSGTRLTVV.

This clone has just one count. This chain uses TRBV7-3 with TRBJ2-1; 8 bases map to TRBD2. The CDR3 spans 15 residues. The J segment lost 6 bases and the V segment lost 2 bases, leaving 6 bases of the junction unmatched. CDR1 is SGHTA, CDR2 FQGTGA, per germline. The CDR3 nucleotides are TGTGCCAGCAGCTTAGGAGCGGGAGCTGGCAATGAGCAGTTCTTC. Translation gives CASSLGAGAGNEQFF.

The V gene is TRBV5-6, the J gene TRBJ2-7, with TRBD2 as a possible D gene (5 bases). Germline V gene sequence: CDR1 SGHDT, CDR2 YYEEEE. Deletions cut 0 bases from V and 2 bases from J, with 9 bases between. The CDR3 spans 14 residues. CDR3 in amino acids: CASSLATGTYEQYF. CDR3 DNA sequence: TGTGCCAGCAGCTTGGCTACGGGGACCTACGAGCAGTACTTC.

This clone was detected only once. This chain joins TRBV5-1 and TRBJ2-3, with a weak D call TRBD2 (7 bases). Germline lookup yields CDR1 SGHRS and CDR2 YFSETQ. Trimming removed 5 bases at V and 4 bases at J, with 8 bases between. The CDR3 sequence is 12 residues long. The CDR3: CASRGGADTQYF. CDR3 nucleotides: TGCGCCAGCAGAGGGGGGGCAGATACGCAGTATTTT.

V usage is TRBV6-5 and J usage is TRBJ1-1; 8 bases fit TRBD1. V lost 7 bases and J lost 6; bases outside the gene matches: 10. Germline CDR1 is MNHEY and CDR2 is SVGAGI. CDR3 length: 14 amino acids. CDR3 sequence: CASTITGGASEAFF. The CDR3 DNA reads TGTGCCAGCACAATAACAGGGGGAGCTTCTGAAGCTTTCTTT.

This CDR3 is CASKPGRVVTEAFF. The CDR3 coding sequence is TGTGCCAGCAAACCTGGGAGGGTAGTCACTGAAGCTTTCTTT. This sequence joins TRBV27 and TRBJ1-1; no definite D call. CDR1 and CDR2 (germline): MNHEY, SMNVEV (reference sequence). CDR3 length: 14 amino acids. Between the trimmed V and J ends, which lost 7 bases and 4 bases, there was a span of 16 bases.

The J gene is TRBJ2-2, the V gene TRBV5-1, with D possibly TRBD1 on 5 matching bases. Trimming shortened V by 6 bases and J by 6 bases, and 15 bases separated the two germline ends. Germline CDR1 is SGHRS and CDR2 is YFSETQ. The CDR3 is 14 residues long. The CDR3 region is CASMGAGWAGELFF. The CDR3 DNA follows: TGCGCCAGCATGGGCGCAGGGTGGGCCGGGGAGCTGTTTTTT.

This clone has more than one count but fewer than ten. The chain carries TRBV19 and TRBJ1-5, with D perhaps matching TRBD1 (5 bases). Per germline, CDR1 LNHDA and CDR2 SQIVND (reference sequence). V lost 8 bases to trimming and J lost 0 bases, with 14 bases between them. This CDR3 has 15 residues. The CDR3, as DNA: TGTGCCAGTCTCACCGCGGGGGGTAGCAATCAGCCCCAGCATTTT. Its translation is CASLTAGGSNQPQHF.

V gene TRBV6-5 combines with J gene TRBJ1-1; D not resolved. The CDR3 loop spans 14 amino acids. V dropped 6 bases and J dropped 3 bases, with 14 bases sitting between them. Per the germline V gene, CDR1 is MNHEY and CDR2 is SVGAGI. CDR3 sequence reads: CASRRQPGDTEAFF. In DNA, the CDR3 is TGTGCCAGCAGAAGACAACCCGGGGACACTGAAGCTTTCTTT.

This rearrangement joins TRBV7-2 to TRBJ2-1; 7 positions match TRBD2. Germline CDR1 SGHTA, CDR2 FQGNSA. V was pared by 3 bases and J by 6 bases, with 8 bases of the junction left unmatched. The CDR3 is 15 amino acids. The chain's CDR3 is CASSFTSAAPNEQFF. DNA of the CDR3: TGTGCCAGCAGCTTCACTAGCGCCGCGCCCAATGAGCAGTTCTTC.

V is TRBV7-2 and J is TRBJ2-7, with D possibly being TRBD1 (6 bases). This CDR3 is built from 14 residues. CDR1 is SGHTA, CDR2 FQGNSA, per germline. Trimming took 4 bases from V and 4 from J, leaving 14 bases between them. CDR3 in DNA: TGTGCCAGCAGCTCCAACAGGGTCAGTTACGAGCAGTACTTC. It translates to CASSSNRVSYEQYF. The entire variable domain, with the rest obtained from reference TRBV7-2 and TRBJ2-7, is as follows: GAGVSQSPSNKVTEKGKDVELRCDPISGHTALYWYRQSLGQGLEFLIYFQGNSAPDKSGLPSDRFSAERTGGSVSTLTIQRTQQEDSAVYLCASSSNRVSYEQYFGPGTRLTVT.

The chain has TRBV18 and TRBJ1-6; the match to TRBD1 covers 7 bases. CDR1 and CDR2 from the germline V gene are KGHSH and LQKENI. The CDR3 spans 15 residues. V dropped 1 base and J dropped 5; count of bases not matched to a gene: 2. CDR3: CASSPRGGNNSPLHF. The CDR3 DNA follows: TGTGCCAGCTCACCACGAGGGGGCAATAATTCACCCCTCCACTTT.

This chain joins TRBV19 and TRBJ1-2; a possible D gene is TRBD1 (5 bases). The CDR3 runs 13 residues. Trimming stripped 4 bases from V and 8 bases from J, with 14 bases between. Per the germline V gene, CDR1 is LNHDA and CDR2 is SQIVND (reference sequence). The CDR3 DNA reads TGTGCCAGTAGTAGAGGACAATTCACGGGCTACACCTTC. Translated, it gives CASSRGQFTGYTF.

This rearrangement joins TRBV4-2 to TRBJ2-3; the D gene is possibly TRBD2 (6 bases). The CDR3 is 15 residues long. Trimming took 0 bases from V and 3 from J, leaving 10 bases between them. Germline V lookup: CDR1 LGHNA, CDR2 YNFKEQ. This CDR3 is CASSQDWRGTDTQYF. The CDR3 coding sequence is TGTGCCAGCAGCCAAGACTGGCGGGGTACAGATACGCAGTATTTT.

The V gene is TRBV9, the J gene TRBJ1-2; no firm D call. Germline-derived CDR1 and CDR2 are SGDLS and YYNGEE. Trimming removed 0 bases at V and 6 bases at J, with 15 bases between. The CDR3 runs to 15 residues. Here the CDR3 DNA reads TGTGCCAGCAGCGTAGTTATCGGGGAAGCCGATGGCTACACCTTC. It is translated as CASSVVIGEADGYTF. Full variable domain (outside the CDR3, taken from reference TRBV9 and TRBJ1-2): DSGVTQTPKHLITATGQRVTLRCSPRSGDLSVYWYQQSLDQGLQFLIQYYNGEERAKGNILERFSAQQFPDLHSELNLSSLELGDSALYFCASSVVIGEADGYTFGSGTRLTVV.

V gene TRBV9 combines with J gene TRBJ2-1; 9 nucleotides align to TRBD2. J lost 6 bases, V lost 2 bases, and 12 bases had no gene match. CDR1 is SGDLS and CDR2 is YYNGEE in the germline V gene. This CDR3 spans 17 amino acids. CDR3 in amino acids: CASSVASGKLLGNEQFF. The CDR3 bases are TGTGCCAGCAGCGTCGCTAGCGGGAAGCTACTGGGCAATGAGCAGTTCTTC.

CDR3 region: CASSFGTNYEQYF. CDR3 nucleotides: TGTGCCAGCAGCTTCGGGACTAACTACGAGCAGTACTTC. V usage is TRBV5-4 and J usage is TRBJ2-7, with 7 bases matching TRBD2. The V gene's germline CDR1 is SGHNT and CDR2 YYREEE (reference sequence). This CDR3 is 13 amino acids long. The V segment lost 2 bases and the J segment 3 bases; nucleotides outside the gene matches: 2.

The rearrangement links TRBV15 to TRBJ1-2; D is uncertain. CDR1 and CDR2 from the germline V gene are LNHNV and YYDKDF (reference sequence). V was cut by 0 bases and J by 5 bases, with 7 bases left in between. The CDR3 length is 13 residues. CDR3 bases: TGTGCCACCAGCAGAGATTTGAGGTATGGCTACACCTTC. It codes for CATSRDLRYGYTF. Full variable domain (missing parts from reference TRBV15 and TRBJ1-2): DAMVIQNPRYQVTQFGKPVTLSCSQTLNHNVMYWYQQKSSQAPKLLFHYYDKDFNNEADTPDNFQSRRPNTSFCFLDIRSPGLGDTAMYLCATSRDLRYGYTFGSGTRLTVV.

The V gene is TRBV27, the J gene TRBJ2-5, with 7 bases lining up with TRBD1. The CDR3 totals 11 residues. V gave up 8 bases and J gave up 14 bases; unmatched junction bases: 11. In germline, CDR1 is MNHEY, CDR2 SMNVEV (reference sequence). CDR3 coding DNA: TGTGCCAGCGGGCTCTCGACAGGGTTCTACTTC. Residues: CASGLSTGFYF.

V usage is TRBV5-1 and J usage is TRBJ2-5; 15 bases are shared with TRBD2. Per germline, CDR1 SGHRS and CDR2 YFSETQ. Losses at the gene ends were 2 bases for V and 4 bases for J; bases not matched to a gene: 6. This CDR3 is 17 amino acids long. Here the CDR3 DNA reads TGCGCCAGCAGCTTCCGGACTAGCGGGGGGGCAGGAGAGACCCAGTACTTC. Translating it yields CASSFRTSGGAGETQYF.

The CDR3 loop is CASSQGLAAVTGELFF. CDR3 DNA: TGCGCCAGCAGCCAAGGGCTAGCGGCCGTCACCGGGGAGCTGTTTTTT. The chain employs TRBV4-1 and TRBJ2-2; 7 bases are shared with TRBD2. There are 16 residues in the CDR3. The V gene end was trimmed by 1 base and the J gene end by 4 bases; junction bases not matched to a gene: 6. The germline gives CDR1 MGHRA, CDR2 YSYEKL.

This chain joins TRBV6-5 and TRBJ1-1; D perhaps matches TRBD1 (6 bases). This CDR3 has 14 residues. The germline gives CDR1 MNHEY, CDR2 SVGAGI. Trimming removed 8 bases at V and 1 base at J, with 14 bases between. CDR3: CASSQGWGNTEAFF. The CDR3 DNA reads as TGTGCCAGCTCACAGGGTTGGGGGAACACTGAAGCTTTCTTT.

This clone was counted a single time. DNA of the CDR3: TGCAGCGTCCGGGGACTAGCGGGAGACACTGAGCAGTTCTTC. As protein: CSVRGLAGDTEQFF. J is TRBJ2-1 and V is TRBV29-1, with 14 bases that match TRBD2. J lost 9 bases, V lost 6 bases, and 7 bases had no gene match. CDR3 length equals 14 residues. Per germline, CDR1 SQVTM and CDR2 ANQGSEA.

The chain is built from TRBV27 and TRBJ2-5; 7 bases match TRBD1. The junction had 8 bases not matched to a gene; V was cut back by 3 bases and J by 4 bases. The CDR3 runs 15 residues. The germline V gene has CDR1 MNHEY and CDR2 SMNVEV (reference sequence). The CDR3 protein is CASSFLPTGRETQYF. The CDR3 DNA reads TGTGCCAGCAGTTTTCTCCCGACAGGGAGAGAGACCCAGTACTTC.

This clone was seen only once. This chain links TRBV7-2 with TRBJ2-7; 7 bases agree with TRBD2. The junction had 8 bases not matched to a gene; V was cut back by 1 base and J by 5 bases. The germline CDR1 and CDR2 sequences are SGHTA and FQGNSA. This CDR3 is built from 15 residues. The DNA for the CDR3 is TGTGCCAGCAGCTTAGTCATGGGAGGGGACCACGAGCAGTACTTC. Translating it yields CASSLVMGGDHEQYF.

This clone has only one observation. This sequence joins TRBV9 and TRBJ2-5, with 7 bases fitting TRBD2. The trim removed 4 bases at V and 1 base at J, leaving 7 bases unmatched. CDR3 length: 15 amino acids. Germline CDR1 SGDLS, CDR2 YYNGEE. CDR3 DNA: TGTGCCAGCAGCCCGACTAGCAGAATCCAAGAGACCCAGTACTTC. Its protein product is CASSPTSRIQETQYF.